The 18 T cell receptor beta chains below were found in one sample sequenced in a study of blood T cell repertoires in COVID-19 (dated by TCRdb to 2020 to 2022). The library was generated by the immunoSEQ multiplex PCR assay. TCRdb carries this immuneACCESS record with in-frame sequences only. Its versions omit some clonotypes, under half of them owing to an unresolved V gene in the studies checked, with the rest unexplained. The sample table lists approximately 75,000 clones, around 83% of them with a count of one. Of the sample, around 9.7% falls within the top ten clones. Sequences were obtained from peripheral blood. The source of these receptors is an elderly woman with acute or convalescent COVID-19.

The chain links TRBV19 to TRBJ1-5; 8 nucleotides agree with TRBD1. The germline V gene has CDR1 LNHDA and CDR2 SQIVND (reference sequence). J gave up 3 bases and V 10 bases, and 8 bases lay outside the gene matches. The CDR3 is 14 residues long. CDR3 sequence reads: CATWDRRYNQPQHF. The CDR3 DNA reads as TGTGCCACCTGGGACAGGAGATACAATCAGCCCCAGCATTTT.

The rearrangement joins TRBV2 to TRBJ1-4, with a possible D match to TRBD1 (6 bases). The CDR3 runs 14 residues. The germline CDR1 and CDR2 sequences are SNHLY and FYNNEI. V lost 7 bases and J lost 5, with 14 bases in between. The CDR3 region has the DNA TGTGCCAGCAACCCTCAGGGGCTCAATGAAAAACTGTTTTTT. This codes for CASNPQGLNEKLFF.

The chain employs TRBV7-2 and TRBJ1-5, with 12 bases lining up with TRBD1. CDR3 size: 16 residues. CDR1 and CDR2 from the germline V gene are SGHTA and FQGNSA. The ends lost 4 bases at V and 6 bases at J; junction bases unmatched: 7. The CDR3, as DNA: TGTGCCAGCAGCTGGGTGGGACAGGGGGCTTTTCAGCCCCAGCATTTT. Translation: CASSWVGQGAFQPQHF. Variable domain in full (rest from reference TRBV7-2 and TRBJ1-5): GAGVSQSPSNKVTEKGKDVELRCDPISGHTALYWYRQSLGQGLEFLIYFQGNSAPDKSGLPSDRFSAERTGGSVSTLTIQRTQQEDSAVYLCASSWVGQGAFQPQHFGDGTRLSIL.

This clone was seen a handful of times. The V and J genes are TRBV6-5 and TRBJ1-2, with 7 bases lining up with TRBD1. J gave up 4 bases and V 4 bases, and 3 bases lay outside the gene matches. This CDR3 comprises 13 residues. Germline V gene sequence: CDR1 MNHEY, CDR2 SVGAGI. CDR3 sequence reads: CASSWTGAYGYTF. As DNA, the CDR3 is TGTGCCAGCAGTTGGACAGGAGCCTATGGCTACACCTTC.

Worth noting for this clone: Germline and junction disagree at one end, which may indicate a read error. The CDR3 reads CASRLGQGDNYGYTF. Written as DNA, the CDR3 is TGTGCCAGCAGATTAGGACAGGGGGATAACTATGGCTACACCTTC. The rearrangement uses TRBV11-2 and TRBJ1-2; TRBD1 aligns across 10 bases. The CDR3 is 15 residues long. Germline lookup yields CDR1 SGHAT and CDR2 FQNNGV.

The chain carries TRBV6-5 and TRBJ1-2; unclear D gene. Per the germline V gene, CDR1 is MNHEY and CDR2 is SVGAGI. V dropped 2 bases and J dropped 4 bases, with 8 bases sitting between them. This CDR3 comprises 13 residues. The CDR3: CASSYKRLYGYTF. The CDR3, as DNA: TGTGCCAGCAGTTACAAGCGCCTCTATGGCTACACCTTC.

This chain connects TRBV18 to TRBJ1-3; a weak D match, TRBD1 (6 bases). The CDR3 has 14 amino acids. CDR1 is KGHSH, CDR2 LQKENI, per germline. The ends were cut back, 6 bases at V and 0 bases at J, with 9 bases in the middle. The DNA for the CDR3 is TGTGCCAGCTCGCAACAGGGCTCTGGAAACACCATATATTTT. It yields the protein CASSQQGSGNTIYF. The full variable domain, in which reference TRBV18 and TRBJ1-3 provide the parts outside the CDR3, is NAGVMQNPRHLVRRRGQEARLRCSPMKGHSHVYWYRQLPEEGLKFMVYLQKENIIDESGMPKERFSAEFPKEGPSILRIQQVVRGDSAAYFCASSQQGSGNTIYFGEGSWLTVV.

This chain connects TRBV6-5 to TRBJ1-4; no clear D gene. The germline gives CDR1 MNHEY, CDR2 SVGAGI. The germline V and J ends were trimmed by 6 bases and 3 bases, with 11 bases remaining between them. The CDR3 is 14 amino acids. The CDR3 sequence is CASSRVSPNEKLFF. The DNA of the CDR3 is TGTGCCAGCAGCCGGGTGTCCCCTAATGAAAAACTGTTTTTT.

The rearrangement links TRBV11-2 to TRBJ2-4, with 8 bases identical to TRBD1. V was clipped by 0 bases and J by 6 bases; unmatched bases: 4. The length of the CDR3 is 15 residues. Germline values: CDR1 SGHAT, CDR2 FQNNGV. The CDR3 protein is CASSLEGTGGNIQYF. In DNA, the CDR3 is TGTGCCAGCAGCTTAGAAGGGACAGGAGGAAACATTCAGTACTTC.

The rearrangement uses TRBV20-1 and TRBJ2-7, with D possibly TRBD1 on 6 matching bases. The CDR3 loop spans 14 amino acids. In germline, CDR1 is DFQATT, CDR2 SNEGSKA (reference sequence). Trimming pared 6 bases from V and 3 bases from J, leaving 18 bases between. The CDR3 sequence is CSASGAGALYEQYF. CDR3 nucleotide sequence: TGCAGTGCCAGTGGGGCAGGGGCCCTCTACGAGCAGTACTTC.

This sequence joins TRBV18 and TRBJ2-3, with D possibly TRBD2 on 6 matching bases. The CDR3 is 19 amino acids. CDR1 KGHSH and CDR2 LQKENI come from the germline V gene. Between the trimmed V and J ends, which lost 2 bases and 4 bases, there was a span of 25 bases. The CDR3 here is CASSPTVRGRGMGSDTQYF. CDR3 DNA sequence: TGTGCCAGCTCACCAACGGTCAGAGGACGGGGGATGGGGTCAGATACGCAGTATTTT.

The chain is built from TRBV5-1 and TRBJ2-1, with a tentative D call TRBD2 (5 bases). This CDR3 comprises 11 residues. V lost 0 bases, J lost 12 bases, and 7 bases lay in between. Germline-derived CDR1 and CDR2 are SGHRS and YFSETQ. The CDR3 sequence is CASSLDRGQFF. The CDR3 DNA sequence: TGCGCCAGCAGCTTGGACCGGGGGCAGTTCTTC.

V is TRBV14 and J is TRBJ2-3; 7 nucleotides align to TRBD2. Looked up from germline, CDR1 is SGHDN and CDR2 is FVKESK. The V gene end was trimmed by 4 bases and the J gene end by 5 bases; junction bases not matched to a gene: 6. This CDR3 has 14 residues. Here the CDR3 reads CASSRGVAGDTQYF. The CDR3 DNA is TGTGCCAGCAGCCGCGGAGTAGCGGGAGATACGCAGTATTTT.

The rearrangement links TRBV6-6 to TRBJ1-1, with TRBD1 matching 8 bases. V was clipped by 5 bases and J by 5 bases; unmatched bases: 10. The CDR3 is made up of 15 amino acids. Germline-derived CDR1 and CDR2 are MNHNY and SVGAGI (reference sequence). CDR3 in amino acids: CASSHHTRTGTEAFF. The CDR3 DNA reads as TGTGCCAGCAGTCACCATACTAGGACAGGGACTGAAGCTTTCTTT.

The V call is TRBV18, the J call TRBJ1-5; possible D gene TRBD1, 6 bases. CDR3 length: 15 amino acids. In germline, CDR1 is KGHSH, CDR2 LQKENI. With 3 bases removed from V and 7 bases from J, the gap between germline ends came to 16 bases. This CDR3 is CASSPKVGAGQPQHF. The CDR3 bases are TGTGCCAGCTCACCCAAGGTGGGGGCTGGACAGCCCCAGCATTTT.

This chain links TRBV27 with TRBJ1-4; TRBD1 matches 7 bases. CDR3 length: 15 residues. The J segment lost 3 bases and the V segment lost 5 bases, leaving 6 bases of the junction unmatched. Germline lookup yields CDR1 MNHEY and CDR2 SMNVEV (reference sequence). Here the CDR3 DNA reads TGTGCCAGCAGTGATACAGGGGTGGCTAATGAAAAACTGTTTTTT. Protein sequence: CASSDTGVANEKLFF.

V usage is TRBV18 and J usage is TRBJ1-4; possible D gene TRBD1, 5 bases. Germline CDR1 and CDR2: KGHSH and LQKENI. This CDR3 is 16 amino acids long. V dropped 2 bases and J dropped 0 bases, with 10 bases sitting between them. The DNA for the CDR3 is TGTGCCAGCTCACCATTTACAGGCACAACTAATGAAAAACTGTTTTTT. It encodes CASSPFTGTTNEKLFF. Combining the CDR3 with reference TRBV18 and TRBJ1-4 gives the whole variable domain NAGVMQNPRHLVRRRGQEARLRCSPMKGHSHVYWYRQLPEEGLKFMVYLQKENIIDESGMPKERFSAEFPKEGPSILRIQQVVRGDSAAYFCASSPFTGTTNEKLFFGSGTQLSVL.

The DNA of the CDR3 is TGCGCCAGCAGTGTGATAGCGGGGGGCCGGGAGACCCAGTACTTC. Encoded protein: CASSVIAGGRETQYF. The rearrangement uses TRBV10-2 and TRBJ2-5, with TRBD2 matching over 10 bases. The trim removed 4 bases at V and 5 bases at J, leaving 7 bases unmatched. The germline gives CDR1 WSHSY, CDR2 SAAADI. The CDR3 length is 15 residues.